This entry features one TCR beta chain sequence. Antigen unknown. The data originate from a study of Ad26.COV2.S vaccination and SARS-CoV-2 variants. Findings of the study overall: Total responses of T cells may have been underestimated by the analyses of TCR breadth and depth.

Treatment noted: around 19 received Ad26.COV2.S at low or high dose, single or two shots; about 5 received placebo; per-sample allocation not given. Following the first vaccine or placebo injection, samples were taken on day 63. The repertoire was sequenced with immunoSEQ multiplex PCR; TCRdb's copy has only in-frame clones and lacks some. The repertoire holds a few hundred thousand clones, with roughly 84% as singletons. This CDR3 is 12 amino acids long. Trimming stripped 3 bases from V and 7 bases from J, with 9 bases between. The sample in question was peripheral blood, obtained in a trial of Ad26.COV2.S vaccine versus placebo. The clonotype originates from a person aged 18-60 years who received the Ad26.COV2.S COVID-19 vaccine or a placebo. The chain has TRBV12-3 or TRBV12-4 and TRBJ1-1; the D gene is possibly TRBD1 (6 bases). The CDR3 is CASSFKDSEAFF. The DNA of the CDR3 is TGTGCCAGCAGTTTCAAGGACAGTGAAGCTTTCTTT.